The T cell receptor (beta chain) described here comes from a study of cytomegalovirus exposure and HLA in healthy donors. Study findings and constraints: A later analysis found that most CMV-associated TCR beta chains appeared HLA-restricted. Sequencing artifact likely explains a cluster of highly shared sequence variants. It was taken for granted in presence/absence analyses that sequencing depth across donors was roughly uniform.

Note on this clone: Antigen unknown.

The PCR used 60 Vbeta and 13 Jbeta primers. Data came from immunoSEQ multiplex PCR; TCRdb stores just in-frame clones and leaves some out. The sample includes over 75,000 clones, approximately 88% of them seen just once. This sequence was found in a woman in her 50s in good health and CMV-seronegative. Sequenced sample: PBMCs.

CDR3 protein: CASSPGTGIVNEQFF. DNA of the CDR3: TGTGCCAGCAGCCCCGGGACAGGGATAGTCAATGAGCAGTTCTTC. This sequence joins TRBV6-5 and TRBJ2-1; 9 positions match TRBD1. Losses at the gene ends were 6 bases for V and 6 bases for J; bases not matched to a gene: 9. Germline V lookup: CDR1 MNHEY, CDR2 SVGAGI. This CDR3 is built from 15 residues.